The rows below give T cell receptor beta chains drawn from one sample of a study of blood T cell repertoires in COVID-19. The method was immunoSEQ multiplex PCR; TCRdb's version includes in-frame clones alone and lacks a portion of them. Seen here are approximately 670,000 clones, about 87% observed once, and the top ten hold more than 0.25%. The sequenced sample was peripheral blood. All receptors derive from a young woman with acute or convalescent COVID-19. CDR3s include the opening cysteine and the closing phenylalanine or tryptophan. The D gene is left open where the match is weak. The size of a clone is reported for some rows only, either as once, few or many, or as a class for expanded clones.

abundance	d_gene	v_gene	j_gene	CDR3aa	CDR3nt
.	TRBD1	TRBV30	TRBJ2-2	CAWSRDSANTGELFF	TGTGCCTGGAGCCGGGACAGCGCGAACACCGGGGAGCTGTTTTTT
.	.	TRBV5-1	TRBJ2-5	CASSLSVETQYF	TGCGCCAGCAGCTTGTCGGTGGAGACCCAGTACTTC
.	.	TRBV28	TRBJ1-1	CASSPRGGRRYTEAFF	TGTGCCAGCAGTCCTCGGGGGGGCCGCCGATACACTGAAGCTTTCTTT
.	TRBD1	TRBV30	TRBJ1-5	CAWSVPGQPNQPQHF	TGTGCCTGGAGTGTCCCGGGACAGCCAAATCAGCCCCAGCATTTT
.	TRBD1	TRBV29-1	TRBJ1-5	CSVSDRGCQPQHF	TGCAGCGTTTCGGACAGGGGTTGCCAGCCCCAGCATTTT
once	TRBD2	TRBV7-3	TRBJ2-2	CASSLTWTSGLTGELFF	TGTGCCAGCAGCTTAACGTGGACTAGCGGACTAACTGGGGAGCTGTTTTTT
.	.	TRBV9	TRBJ1-1	CASTASSGGSEAFF	TGTGCCAGCACCGCCTCGTCGGGAGGATCTGAAGCTTTCTTT
once	TRBD2	TRBV5-1	TRBJ2-7	CASSSIDGREQYF	TGCGCCAGCAGCTCGATAGACGGGAGGGAGCAGTACTTC
.	TRBD2	TRBV27	TRBJ2-3	CASSLTGGPPDTQYF	TGTGCCAGCAGTTTAACGGGGGGGCCGCCAGATACGCAGTATTTT
.	TRBD1	TRBV6-5	TRBJ1-1	CASRDSGTGETEAFF	TGTGCCAGCAGAGACTCCGGGACAGGGGAAACTGAAGCTTTCTTT
.	TRBD1	TRBV6-5	TRBJ2-3	CASSLSGGGDTQYF	TGTGCCAGCAGTTTATCAGGGGGCGGAGATACGCAGTATTTT
.	TRBD1	TRBV30	TRBJ1-1	CAWNLLGGNEAFF	TGTGCCTGGAACCTCTTAGGGGGCAATGAAGCTTTCTTT
.	TRBD2	TRBV5-1	TRBJ2-2	CASSSGGGGPTTGELFF	TGCGCCAGCAGTTCGGGAGGCGGGGGGCCGACCACCGGGGAGCTGTTTTTT
.	.	TRBV6-6	TRBJ1-1	CASSYSPQGPTEAFF	TGTGCCAGCAGTTACTCCCCACAGGGTCCCACTGAAGCTTTCTTT
.	TRBD1	TRBV3-1/TRBV3-2	TRBJ1-6	CASSQAGTGPNSPLHF	TGTGCCAGCAGCCAAGCCGGGACAGGGCCTAATTCACCCCTCCACTTT
.	.	TRBV5-6	TRBJ1-5	CASSFSGANQPQHF	TGTGCCAGCAGCTTTTCAGGGGCGAATCAGCCCCAGCATTTT
.	.	TRBV18	TRBJ2-1	CASSPSTRGDDEQFF	TGTGCCAGCTCACCGAGTACCAGGGGTGACGATGAGCAGTTCTTC
.	.	TRBV19	TRBJ2-2	CASSWTPNTGELFF	TGTGCCAGTAGCTGGACACCCAACACCGGGGAGCTGTTTTTT
.	.	TRBV9	TRBJ1-1	CASSVSRDTEAFF	TGTGCCAGCAGCGTGTCCAGGGACACTGAAGCTTTCTTT
.	.	TRBV4-1	TRBJ1-2	CASSQQGFYGYTF	TGCGCCAGCAGCCAACAGGGGTTCTATGGCTACACCTTC
.	TRBD1	TRBV27	TRBJ2-4	CASSTRDRGNIQYF	TGTGCCAGCAGTACCCGGGACAGGGGGAACATTCAGTACTTC
few	.	TRBV6-2/TRBV6-3	TRBJ1-5	CASSYEGDHQPQHF	TGTGCCAGCAGTTATGAGGGGGATCATCAGCCCCAGCATTTT
.	.	TRBV6-1	TRBJ1-2	CASSEALTGGYGYTF	TGTGCCAGCAGTGAAGCGCTGACGGGGGGATATGGCTACACCTTC
.	.	TRBV6-4	TRBJ2-1	CASSDGMGGRDEQFF	TGTGCCAGCAGTGATGGCATGGGGGGAAGGGATGAGCAGTTCTTC
.	.	TRBV2	TRBJ1-4	CASRYAGVANEKLFF	TGTGCCAGCAGATATGCGGGGGTAGCTAATGAAAAACTGTTTTTT
.	TRBD2	TRBV2	TRBJ2-7	CASKTSGGRYEQYF	TGTGCCAGCAAGACTAGCGGGGGCCGCTACGAGCAGTACTTC
.	.	TRBV9	TRBJ2-3	CASSPNPHTDTQYF	TGTGCCAGCAGCCCCAATCCACACACAGATACGCAGTATTTT
.	.	TRBV12-3/TRBV12-4	TRBJ2-4	CATALAKNIQYF	TGTGCTACAGCACTAGCCAAAAACATTCAGTACTTC
.	TRBD1	TRBV5-6	TRBJ2-7	CASSSDRIHYEQYF	TGTGCCAGCAGCTCGGACAGGATACACTACGAGCAGTACTTC
.	TRBD1	TRBV5-5	TRBJ1-2	CASSLAGQGGDTF	TGTGCCAGCAGCTTGGCGGGACAGGGAGGCGACACCTTC
few	.	TRBV27	TRBJ1-1	CASSPVEGTEAFF	TGTGCCAGCAGTCCCGTGGAGGGGACTGAAGCTTTCTTT
.	TRBD1	TRBV5-1	TRBJ2-3	CASSLGDRGSQDTQYF	TGCGCCAGCAGCTTGGGGGACAGGGGATCTCAAGATACGCAGTATTTT
.	.	TRBV24-1	TRBJ1-5	CATSVSPGQPQHF	TGTGCCACCAGTGTTTCCCCGGGTCAGCCCCAGCATTTT
many	TRBD1	TRBV7-2	TRBJ1-6	CASSETKQGTSPLHF	TGTGCCAGCAGCGAGACAAAACAGGGGACTTCACCCCTCCACTTT
.	.	TRBV5-8	TRBJ1-5	CASSSDRQNQPQHF	TGTGCCAGCAGCTCGGACAGACAGAATCAGCCCCAGCATTTT
.	.	TRBV6-4	TRBJ1-2	CASSEDRGNTF	TGTGCCAGCAGTGAAGACAGAGGCAACACCTTC
.	TRBD2	TRBV24-1	TRBJ2-3	CATSDFGLAGITDTQYF	TGTGCCACCAGTGATTTTGGGCTAGCGGGGATCACAGATACGCAGTATTTT
.	.	TRBV3-1/TRBV3-2	TRBJ1-1	CASSAIRSTEAFF	TGTGCCAGCAGCGCTATTAGGAGCACTGAAGCTTTCTTT